This T cell receptor (beta chain) was sequenced during a study of cytomegalovirus exposure and HLA in healthy donors. Researchers ran the PCR with 60 Vbeta and 13 Jbeta primers. This table comes from immunoSEQ multiplex PCR, and its TCRdb copy is limited to in-frame clones, with some not included. Among about 130,000 clones listed, approximately 80% were seen once. J lost 0 bases, V lost 5 bases, and 12 bases had no gene match. The CDR3 runs 17 residues. CDR1 is LNHDA and CDR2 is SQIVND in the germline V gene (reference sequence). This TCR derives from a girl aged 2-10 years in good health and CMV-seronegative. The chain couples TRBV19 to TRBJ1-1; 7 nucleotides match TRBD1. The sample was PBMCs. CDR3 coding DNA: TGTGCCAGTAGTGAATTGACAGGGTTTACAATGAACACTGAAGCTTTCTTT. Its translation is CASSELTGFTMNTEAFF.